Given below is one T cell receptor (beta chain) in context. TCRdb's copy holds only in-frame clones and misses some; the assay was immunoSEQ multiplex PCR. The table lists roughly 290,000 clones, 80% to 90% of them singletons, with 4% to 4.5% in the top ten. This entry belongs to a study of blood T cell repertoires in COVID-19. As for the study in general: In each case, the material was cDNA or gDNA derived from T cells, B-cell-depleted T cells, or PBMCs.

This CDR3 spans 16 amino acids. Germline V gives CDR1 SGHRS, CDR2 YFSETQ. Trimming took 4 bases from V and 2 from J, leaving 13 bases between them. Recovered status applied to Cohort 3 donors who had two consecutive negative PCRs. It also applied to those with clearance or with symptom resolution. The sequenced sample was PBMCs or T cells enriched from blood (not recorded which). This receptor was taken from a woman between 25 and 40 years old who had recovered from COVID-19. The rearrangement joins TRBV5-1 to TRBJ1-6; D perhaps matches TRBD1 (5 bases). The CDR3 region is CASSETGGTYNSPLHF. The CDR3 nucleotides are TGCGCCAGCAGCGAAACAGGAGGGACCTATAATTCACCCCTCCACTTT.